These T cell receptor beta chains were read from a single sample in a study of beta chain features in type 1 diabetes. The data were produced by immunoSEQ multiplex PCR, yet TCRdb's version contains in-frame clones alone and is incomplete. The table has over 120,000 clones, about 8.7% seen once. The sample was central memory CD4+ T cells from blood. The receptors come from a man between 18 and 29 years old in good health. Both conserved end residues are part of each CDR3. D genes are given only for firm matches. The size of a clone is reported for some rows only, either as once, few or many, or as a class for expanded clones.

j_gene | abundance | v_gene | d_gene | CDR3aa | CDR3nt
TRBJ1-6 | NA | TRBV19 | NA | CASSRGVPEAPLHF | TGTGCCAGTAGTCGCGGGGTTCCGGAGGCACCCCTCCACTTT
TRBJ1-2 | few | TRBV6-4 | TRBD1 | CASSDDRGQGYTF | TGTGCCAGCAGTGACGACAGGGGGCAAGGCTACACCTTC
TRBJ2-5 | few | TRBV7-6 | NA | CASSTTSLKTQYF | TGTGCCAGCAGCACGACTAGTCTGAAGACCCAGTACTTC
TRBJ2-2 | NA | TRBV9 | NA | CASSVDPVTGELFF | TGTGCCAGCAGCGTAGATCCAGTCACCGGGGAGCTGTTTTTT
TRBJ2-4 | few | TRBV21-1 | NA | CASSLPRVAIAKNIQYF | TGTGCCAGCAGCCTCCCGAGGGTGGCCATAGCCAAAAACATTCAGTACTTC
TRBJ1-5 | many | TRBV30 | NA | CAWSVPVAGDQPQHF | TGTGCCTGGAGTGTACCCGTGGCAGGGGATCAGCCCCAGCATTTT
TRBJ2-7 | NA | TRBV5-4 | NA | CASSANNLPYEQYF | TGTGCCAGCAGCGCGAATAACCTTCCCTACGAGCAGTACTTC
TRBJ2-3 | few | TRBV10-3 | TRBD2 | CASHSGGAPDTQYF | TGTGCCAGCCACTCCGGGGGGGCTCCAGATACGCAGTATTTT
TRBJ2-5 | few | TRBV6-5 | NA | CASSLLWEETQYF | TGTGCCAGCAGTCTCCTGTGGGAGGAGACCCAGTACTTC
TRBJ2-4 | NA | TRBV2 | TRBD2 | CASSDLAGGPLAKNIQYF | TGTGCCAGCAGTGACTTAGCGGGGGGGCCCCTAGCCAAAAACATTCAGTACTTC
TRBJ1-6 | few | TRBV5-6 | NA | CASSLAHLRGSPLHF | TGTGCCAGCAGCTTGGCCCACCTTCGGGGTTCACCCCTCCACTTT
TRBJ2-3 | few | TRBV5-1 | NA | CASSSVSTDTQYF | TGCGCCAGCAGCTCCGTGAGCACAGATACGCAGTATTTT
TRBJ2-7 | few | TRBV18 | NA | CASSPQGLNSYEQYF | TGTGCCAGCTCACCACAGGGGCTCAATTCCTACGAGCAGTACTTC
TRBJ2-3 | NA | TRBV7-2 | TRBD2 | CASGEFGLVTDTQYF | TGTGCCAGCGGAGAGTTTGGACTAGTCACAGATACGCAGTATTTT
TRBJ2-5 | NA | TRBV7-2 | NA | CASTPRRQETQYF | TGTGCCAGCACCCCCAGGCGACAAGAGACCCAGTACTTC
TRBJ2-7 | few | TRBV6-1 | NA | CASSEQGGEHYEQYF | TGTGCCAGCAGTGAACAGGGAGGCGAGCATTACGAGCAGTACTTC
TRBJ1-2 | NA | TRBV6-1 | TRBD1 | CASSDRDRWSGYTF | TGTGCCAGCAGTGATAGGGACAGGTGGTCCGGCTACACCTTC
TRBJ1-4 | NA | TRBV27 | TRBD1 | CASLGQDSEKLFF | TGTGCCAGCCTAGGACAGGACAGTGAAAAACTGTTTTTT
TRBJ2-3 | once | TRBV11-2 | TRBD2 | CASSLVLSGASTDTQYF | TGTGCCAGCAGCTTAGTTCTTAGCGGGGCAAGCACAGATACGCAGTATTTT
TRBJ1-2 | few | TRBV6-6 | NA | CASEGQFYGYTF | TGTGCCAGCGAAGGACAGTTCTATGGCTACACCTTC
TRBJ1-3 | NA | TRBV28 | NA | CASSPDSSRNTIYF | TGTGCCAGCAGCCCCGACAGCTCTCGAAACACCATATATTTT
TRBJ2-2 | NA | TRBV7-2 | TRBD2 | CASSLAAGKIGELFF | TGTGCCAGCAGCTTAGCAGCGGGGAAGATCGGGGAGCTGTTTTTT
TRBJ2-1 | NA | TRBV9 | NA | CASSVVPGVYNEQFF | TGTGCCAGCAGCGTAGTTCCCGGGGTATACAATGAGCAGTTCTTC
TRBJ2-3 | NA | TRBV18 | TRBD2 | CASSGTSGLTDTQYF | TGTGCCAGCTCGGGGACTAGCGGTCTCACAGATACGCAGTATTTT
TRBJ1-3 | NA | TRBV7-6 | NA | CASSPRSSGNTIYF | TGTGCCAGCAGCCCGAGGAGCTCTGGAAACACCATATATTTT
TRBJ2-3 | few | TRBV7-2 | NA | CASSSRGGGGTDTQYF | TGTGCCAGCAGCTCCCGTGGGGGGGGCGGCACAGATACGCAGTATTTT
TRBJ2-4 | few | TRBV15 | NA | CATSRVAGTKNIQYF | TGTGCCACCAGCAGAGTTGCAGGGACCAAAAACATTCAGTACTTC
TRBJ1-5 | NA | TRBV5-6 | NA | CASSLTGWDQPQHF | TGTGCCAGCAGCTTGACAGGGTGGGATCAGCCCCAGCATTTT